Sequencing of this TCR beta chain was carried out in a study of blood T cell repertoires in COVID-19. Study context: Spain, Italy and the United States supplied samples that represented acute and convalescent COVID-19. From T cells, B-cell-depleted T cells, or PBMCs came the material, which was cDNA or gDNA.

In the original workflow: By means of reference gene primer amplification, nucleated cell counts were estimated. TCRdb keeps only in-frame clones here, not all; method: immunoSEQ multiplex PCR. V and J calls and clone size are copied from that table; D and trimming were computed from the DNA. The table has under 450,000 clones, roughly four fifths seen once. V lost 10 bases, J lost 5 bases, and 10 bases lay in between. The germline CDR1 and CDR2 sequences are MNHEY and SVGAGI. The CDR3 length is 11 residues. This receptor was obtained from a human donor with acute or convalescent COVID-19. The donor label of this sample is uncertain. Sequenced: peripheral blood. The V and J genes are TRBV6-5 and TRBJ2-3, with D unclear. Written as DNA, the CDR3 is TGTGCCACCCAGGCTTTAGATACGCAGTATTTT. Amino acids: CATQALDTQYF.